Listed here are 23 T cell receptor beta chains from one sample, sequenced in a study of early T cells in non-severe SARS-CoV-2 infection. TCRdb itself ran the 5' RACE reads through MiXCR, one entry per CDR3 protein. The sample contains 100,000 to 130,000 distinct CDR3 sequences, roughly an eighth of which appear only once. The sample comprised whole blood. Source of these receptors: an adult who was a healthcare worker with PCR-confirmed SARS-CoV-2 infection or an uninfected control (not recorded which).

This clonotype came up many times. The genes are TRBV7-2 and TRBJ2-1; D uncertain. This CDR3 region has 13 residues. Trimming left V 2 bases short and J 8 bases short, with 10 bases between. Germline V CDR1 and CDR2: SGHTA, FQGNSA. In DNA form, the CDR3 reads TGTGCCAGCAGCTTAATTGGGTTGGATGAGCAGTTCTTC. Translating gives CASSLIGLDEQFF.

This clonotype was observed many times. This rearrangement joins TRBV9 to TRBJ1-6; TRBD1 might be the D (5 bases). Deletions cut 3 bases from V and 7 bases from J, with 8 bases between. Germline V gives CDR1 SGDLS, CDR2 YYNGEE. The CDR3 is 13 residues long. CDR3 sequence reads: CASSGGENSPLHF. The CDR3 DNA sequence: TGTGCCAGCAGCGGGGGGGAGAATTCACCCCTCCACTTT.

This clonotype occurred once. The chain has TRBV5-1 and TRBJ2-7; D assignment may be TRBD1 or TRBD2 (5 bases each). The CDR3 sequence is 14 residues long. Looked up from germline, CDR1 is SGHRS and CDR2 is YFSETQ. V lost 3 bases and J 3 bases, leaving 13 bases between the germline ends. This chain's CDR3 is CASSSLGRLYEQYF. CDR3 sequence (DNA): TGCGCCAGCAGCTCGCTGGGACGCCTCTACGAGCAGTACTTC.

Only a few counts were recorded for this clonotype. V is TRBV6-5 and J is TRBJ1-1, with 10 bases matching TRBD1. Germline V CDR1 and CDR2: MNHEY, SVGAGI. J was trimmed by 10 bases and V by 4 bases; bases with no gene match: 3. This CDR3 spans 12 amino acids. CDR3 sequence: CASSSTGGVAFF. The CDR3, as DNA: TGTGCCAGCAGTTCGACAGGGGGCGTAGCTTTCTTT.

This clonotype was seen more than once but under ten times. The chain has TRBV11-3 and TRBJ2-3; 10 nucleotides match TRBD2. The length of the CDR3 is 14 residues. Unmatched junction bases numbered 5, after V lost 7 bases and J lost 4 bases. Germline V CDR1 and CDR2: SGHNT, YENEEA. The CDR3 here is CASKSGRAADTQYF. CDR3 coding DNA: TGTGCCAGCAAAAGCGGGAGGGCCGCAGATACGCAGTATTTT.

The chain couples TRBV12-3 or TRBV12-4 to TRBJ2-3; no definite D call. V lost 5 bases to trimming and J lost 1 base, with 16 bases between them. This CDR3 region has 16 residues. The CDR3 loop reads CASSRRPSLGTDTQYF. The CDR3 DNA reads TGTGCCAGCAGTCGACGCCCCAGCCTGGGCACAGATACGCAGTATTTT.

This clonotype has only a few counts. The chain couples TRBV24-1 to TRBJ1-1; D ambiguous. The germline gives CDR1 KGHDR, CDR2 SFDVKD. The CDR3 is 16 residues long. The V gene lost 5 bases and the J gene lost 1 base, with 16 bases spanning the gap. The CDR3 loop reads CATSGSHAGKNTEAFF. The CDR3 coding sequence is TGTGCCACCAGTGGGAGTCACGCTGGAAAGAACACTGAAGCTTTCTTT.

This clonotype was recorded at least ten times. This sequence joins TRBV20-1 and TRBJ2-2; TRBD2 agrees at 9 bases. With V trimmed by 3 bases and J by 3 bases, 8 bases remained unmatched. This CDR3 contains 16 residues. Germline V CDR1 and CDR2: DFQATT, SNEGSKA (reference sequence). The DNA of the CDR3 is TGCAGTGCTAGCCGGCTAGCGGGGAGTTACACCGGGGAGCTGTTTTTT. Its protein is CSASRLAGSYTGELFF.

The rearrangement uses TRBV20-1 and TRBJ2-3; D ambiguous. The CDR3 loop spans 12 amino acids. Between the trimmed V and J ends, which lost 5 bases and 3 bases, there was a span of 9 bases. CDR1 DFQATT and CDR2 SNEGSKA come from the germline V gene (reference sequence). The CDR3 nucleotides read TGCAGTGCTCACCCCGGGACAGATACGCAGTATTTT. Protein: CSAHPGTDTQYF.

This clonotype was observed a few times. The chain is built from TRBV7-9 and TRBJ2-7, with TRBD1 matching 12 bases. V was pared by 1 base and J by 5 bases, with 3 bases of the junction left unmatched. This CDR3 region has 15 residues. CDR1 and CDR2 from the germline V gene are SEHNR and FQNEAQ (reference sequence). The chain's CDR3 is CASSLGGTGGNEQYF. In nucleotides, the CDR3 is TGTGCCAGCAGCTTAGGTGGGACAGGGGGCAACGAGCAGTACTTC. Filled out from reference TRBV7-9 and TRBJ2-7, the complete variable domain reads DTGVSQNPRHKITKRGQNVTFRCDPISEHNRLYWYRQTLGQGPEFLTYFQNEAQLEKSRLLSDRFSAERPKGSFSTLEIQRTEQGDSAMYLCASSLGGTGGNEQYFGPGTRLTVT.

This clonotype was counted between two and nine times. CDR3 sequence: CASSEAYEQYF. CDR3 nucleotide sequence: TGTGCCAGCAGTGAAGCCTACGAGCAGTACTTC. The chain combines TRBV6-1 with TRBJ2-7; no definite D call. The length of the CDR3 is 11 residues. The germline V and J ends were trimmed by 0 bases and 3 bases, with 0 bases remaining between them. CDR1 is MNHNS, CDR2 SASEGT, per germline.

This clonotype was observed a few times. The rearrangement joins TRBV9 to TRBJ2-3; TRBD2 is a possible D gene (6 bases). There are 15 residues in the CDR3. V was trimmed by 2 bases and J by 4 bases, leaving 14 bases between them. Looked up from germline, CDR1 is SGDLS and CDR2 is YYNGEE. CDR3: CASSVGTLIPDTQYF. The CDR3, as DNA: TGTGCCAGCAGCGTTGGGACTCTAATCCCAGATACGCAGTATTTT.

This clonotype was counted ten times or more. CDR3 DNA: TGTGCCAGCAGCCAAGAGGTCCGAGGCGATACGCAGTATTTT. It specifies CASSQEVRGDTQYF. The V call is TRBV14, the J call TRBJ2-3; no reliable D call. The CDR3 spans 14 residues. The V gene's germline CDR1 is SGHDN and CDR2 FVKESK. Between the trimmed V and J ends, which lost 0 bases and 6 bases, there was a span of 10 bases. The whole variable domain, remainder taken from reference TRBV14 and TRBJ2-3, is EAGVTQFPSHSVIEKGQTVTLRCDPISGHDNLYWYRRVMGKEIKFLLHFVKESKQDESGMPNNRFLAERTGGTYSTLKVQPAELEDSGVYFCASSQEVRGDTQYFGPGTRLTVL.

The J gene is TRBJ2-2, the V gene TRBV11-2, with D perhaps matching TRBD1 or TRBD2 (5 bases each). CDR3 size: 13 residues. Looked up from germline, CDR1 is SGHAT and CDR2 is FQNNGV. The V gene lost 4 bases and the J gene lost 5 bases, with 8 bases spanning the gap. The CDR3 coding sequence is TGTGCCAGCAGCTCGAGGGGTACCGGGGAGCTGTTTTTT. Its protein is CASSSRGTGELFF.

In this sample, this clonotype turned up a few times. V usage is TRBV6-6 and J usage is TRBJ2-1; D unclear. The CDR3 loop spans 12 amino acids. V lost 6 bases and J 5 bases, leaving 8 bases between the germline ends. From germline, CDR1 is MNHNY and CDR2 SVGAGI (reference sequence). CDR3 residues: CASRGANNEQFF. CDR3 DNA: TGTGCCAGCAGGGGTGCTAACAATGAGCAGTTCTTC.

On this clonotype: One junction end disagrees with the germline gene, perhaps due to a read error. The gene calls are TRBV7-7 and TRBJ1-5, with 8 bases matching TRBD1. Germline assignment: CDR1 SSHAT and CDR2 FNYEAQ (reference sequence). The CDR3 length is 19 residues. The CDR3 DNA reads TGTGCTAGCAGCTTAGGGTCCAGGAAGGGACAGGATAGCAATCAGCCCCAGCATTTT. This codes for CASSLGSRKGQDSNQPQHF.

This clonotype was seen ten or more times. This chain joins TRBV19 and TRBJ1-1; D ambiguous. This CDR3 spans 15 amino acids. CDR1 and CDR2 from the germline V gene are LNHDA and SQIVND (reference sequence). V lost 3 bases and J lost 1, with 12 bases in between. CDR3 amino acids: CASSMGRNGNTEAFF. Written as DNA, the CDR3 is TGTGCCAGTAGTATGGGGAGAAACGGGAACACTGAAGCTTTCTTT.

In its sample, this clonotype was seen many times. CDR3 loop: CASSLYYSSYEQYF. In nucleotides, the CDR3 is TGCGCCAGCAGCTTGTACTACAGCTCCTACGAGCAGTACTTC. The V call is TRBV5-1, the J call TRBJ2-7; no definite D call. V dropped 1 base and J dropped 0 bases, with 8 bases sitting between them. Germline values: CDR1 SGHRS, CDR2 YFSETQ. The CDR3 contains 14 residues.

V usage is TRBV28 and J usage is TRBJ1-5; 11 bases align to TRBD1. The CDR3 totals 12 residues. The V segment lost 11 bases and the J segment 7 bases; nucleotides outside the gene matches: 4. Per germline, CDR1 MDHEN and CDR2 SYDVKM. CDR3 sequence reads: CAGQGAGQPQHF. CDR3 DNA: TGTGCCGGACAGGGGGCAGGACAGCCCCAGCATTTT.

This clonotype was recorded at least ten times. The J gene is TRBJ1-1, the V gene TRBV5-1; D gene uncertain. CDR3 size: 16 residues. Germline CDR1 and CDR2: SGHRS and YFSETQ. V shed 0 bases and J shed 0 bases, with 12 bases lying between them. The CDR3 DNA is TGCGCCAGCAGCTTGGCGTTGGGGTCGATGAACACTGAAGCTTTCTTT. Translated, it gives CASSLALGSMNTEAFF.

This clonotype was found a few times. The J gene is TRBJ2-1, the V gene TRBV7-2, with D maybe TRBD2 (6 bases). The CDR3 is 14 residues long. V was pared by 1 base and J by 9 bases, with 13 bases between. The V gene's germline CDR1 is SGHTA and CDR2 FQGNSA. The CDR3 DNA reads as TGTGCCAGCAGCTTAGATACTAGCCGATCTGAGCAGTTCTTC. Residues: CASSLDTSRSEQFF. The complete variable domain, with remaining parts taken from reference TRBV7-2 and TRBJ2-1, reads GAGVSQSPSNKVTEKGKDVELRCDPISGHTALYWYRQSLGQGLEFLIYFQGNSAPDKSGLPSDRFSAERTGGSVSTLTIQRTQQEDSAVYLCASSLDTSRSEQFFGPGTRLTVL.

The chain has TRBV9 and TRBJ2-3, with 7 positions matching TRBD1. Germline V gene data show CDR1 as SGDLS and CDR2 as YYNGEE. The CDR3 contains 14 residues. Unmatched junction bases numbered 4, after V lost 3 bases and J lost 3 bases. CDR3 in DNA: TGTGCCAGCAGCGAGACAGGGTTAACAGATACGCAGTATTTT. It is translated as CASSETGLTDTQYF.

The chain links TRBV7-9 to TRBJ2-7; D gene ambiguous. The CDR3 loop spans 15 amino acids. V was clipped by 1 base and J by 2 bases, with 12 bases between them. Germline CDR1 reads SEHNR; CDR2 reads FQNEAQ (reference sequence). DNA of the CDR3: TGTGCCAGCAGCTTAGACCGGCGGAACCCCTACGAGCAGTACTTC. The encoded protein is CASSLDRRNPYEQYF.